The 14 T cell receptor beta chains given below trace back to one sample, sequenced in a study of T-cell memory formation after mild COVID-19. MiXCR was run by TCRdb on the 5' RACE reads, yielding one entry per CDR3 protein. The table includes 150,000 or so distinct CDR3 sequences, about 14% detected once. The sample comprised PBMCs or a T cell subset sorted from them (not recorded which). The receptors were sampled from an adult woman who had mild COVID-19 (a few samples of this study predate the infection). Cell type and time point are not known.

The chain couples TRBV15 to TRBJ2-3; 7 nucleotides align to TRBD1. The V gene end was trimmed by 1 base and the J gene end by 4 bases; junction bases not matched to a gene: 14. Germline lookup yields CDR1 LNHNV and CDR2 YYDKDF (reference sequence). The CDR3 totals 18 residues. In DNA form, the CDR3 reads TGTGCCACCAGCAGAGGAAGGGCCCCGGACAGGAACCCAGATACGCAGTATTTT. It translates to CATSRGRAPDRNPDTQYF. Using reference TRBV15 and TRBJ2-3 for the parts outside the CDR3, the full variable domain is DAMVIQNPRYQVTQFGKPVTLSCSQTLNHNVMYWYQQKSSQAPKLLFHYYDKDFNNEADTPDNFQSRRPNTSFCFLDIRSPGLGDTAMYLCATSRGRAPDRNPDTQYFGPGTRLTVL.

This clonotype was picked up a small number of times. The CDR3 DNA follows: TGTGCCAGCAGCCCCAGGGAGAACTATGGCTACACCTTC. This gives the protein CASSPRENYGYTF. The J gene is TRBJ1-2, the V gene TRBV5-5; tentatively, D is TRBD1 (5 bases). Germline loops: CDR1 SGHKS, CDR2 YYEKEE (reference sequence). V was pared by 4 bases and J by 2 bases, with 9 bases between. CDR3 length equals 13 residues.

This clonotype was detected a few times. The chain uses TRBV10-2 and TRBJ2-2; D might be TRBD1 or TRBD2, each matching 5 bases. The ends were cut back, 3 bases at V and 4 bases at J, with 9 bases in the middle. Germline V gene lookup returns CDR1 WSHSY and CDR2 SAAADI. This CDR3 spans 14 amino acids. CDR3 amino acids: CASSDLGVTGELFF. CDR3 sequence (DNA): TGCGCCAGCAGTGATTTGGGGGTCACCGGGGAGCTGTTTTTT.

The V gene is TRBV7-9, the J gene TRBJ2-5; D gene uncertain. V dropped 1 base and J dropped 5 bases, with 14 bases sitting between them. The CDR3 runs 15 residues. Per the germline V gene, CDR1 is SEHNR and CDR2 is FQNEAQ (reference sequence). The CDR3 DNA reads TGTGCCAGCAGCTTAGTACTCGAGCTTCAGGAGACCCAGTACTTC. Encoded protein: CASSLVLELQETQYF.

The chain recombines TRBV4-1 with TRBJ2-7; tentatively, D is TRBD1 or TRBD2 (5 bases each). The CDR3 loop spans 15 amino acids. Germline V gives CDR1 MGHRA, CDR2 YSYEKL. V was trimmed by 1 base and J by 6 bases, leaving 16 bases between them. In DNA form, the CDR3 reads TGCGCCAGCAGCCAAGCACCGGGACCCGCCCCCGAGCAGTACTTC. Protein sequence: CASSQAPGPAPEQYF.

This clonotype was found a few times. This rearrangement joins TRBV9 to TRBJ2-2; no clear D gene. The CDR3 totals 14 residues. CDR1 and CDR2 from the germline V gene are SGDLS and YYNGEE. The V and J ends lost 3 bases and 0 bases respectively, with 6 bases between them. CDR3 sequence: CASSARANTGELFF. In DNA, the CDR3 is TGTGCCAGCAGCGCGAGAGCGAACACCGGGGAGCTGTTTTTT.

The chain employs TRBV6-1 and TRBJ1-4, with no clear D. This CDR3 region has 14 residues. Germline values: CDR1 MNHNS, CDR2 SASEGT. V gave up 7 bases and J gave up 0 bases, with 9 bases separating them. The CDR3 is CASTREATNEKLFF. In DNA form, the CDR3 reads TGTGCCAGCACGCGAGAAGCAACTAATGAAAAACTGTTTTTT.

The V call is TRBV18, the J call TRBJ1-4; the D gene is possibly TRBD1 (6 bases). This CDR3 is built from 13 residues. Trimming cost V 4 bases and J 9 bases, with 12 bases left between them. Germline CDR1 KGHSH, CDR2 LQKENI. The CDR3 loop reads CASSHRDKQKLFF. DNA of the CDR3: TGTGCCAGCTCACACCGGGACAAACAAAAACTGTTTTTT.

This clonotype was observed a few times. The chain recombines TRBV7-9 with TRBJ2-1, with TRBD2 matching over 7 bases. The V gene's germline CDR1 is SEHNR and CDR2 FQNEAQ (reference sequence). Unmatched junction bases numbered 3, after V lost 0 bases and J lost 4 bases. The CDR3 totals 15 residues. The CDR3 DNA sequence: TGTGCCAGCAGCTTAGCAGGGAGGGGATACAATGAGCAGTTCTTC. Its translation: CASSLAGRGYNEQFF. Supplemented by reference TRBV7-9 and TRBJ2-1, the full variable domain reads DTGVSQNPRHKITKRGQNVTFRCDPISEHNRLYWYRQTLGQGPEFLTYFQNEAQLEKSRLLSDRFSAERPKGSFSTLEIQRTEQGDSAMYLCASSLAGRGYNEQFFGPGTRLTVL.

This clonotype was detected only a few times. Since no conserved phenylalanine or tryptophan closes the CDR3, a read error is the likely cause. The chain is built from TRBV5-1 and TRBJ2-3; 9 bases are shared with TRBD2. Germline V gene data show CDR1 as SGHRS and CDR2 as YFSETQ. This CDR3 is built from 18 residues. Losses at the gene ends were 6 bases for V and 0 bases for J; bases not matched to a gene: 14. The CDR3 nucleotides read TGCGCCAGCACCCTTAGTGGTAGCGGGGGACCAAGCACAGATACGCAGTATCTT. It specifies CASTLSGSGGPSTDTQYL.

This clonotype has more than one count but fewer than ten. This chain's CDR3 is CASSSVEIGELFF. CDR3 coding DNA: TGTGCCAGCAGCTCCGTAGAAATCGGGGAGCTGTTTTTT. V usage is TRBV7-8 and J usage is TRBJ2-2; D remains ambiguous. The germline V gene encodes CDR1 SGHVS and CDR2 FQNEAQ. The CDR3 has 13 amino acids. V lost 4 bases and J 7 bases, leaving 10 bases between the germline ends.

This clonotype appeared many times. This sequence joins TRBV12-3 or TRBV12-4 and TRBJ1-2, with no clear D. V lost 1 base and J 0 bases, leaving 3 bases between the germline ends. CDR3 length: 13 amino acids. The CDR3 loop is CASSLGTNYGYTF. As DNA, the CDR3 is TGTGCCAGCAGTTTAGGGACTAACTATGGCTACACCTTC.

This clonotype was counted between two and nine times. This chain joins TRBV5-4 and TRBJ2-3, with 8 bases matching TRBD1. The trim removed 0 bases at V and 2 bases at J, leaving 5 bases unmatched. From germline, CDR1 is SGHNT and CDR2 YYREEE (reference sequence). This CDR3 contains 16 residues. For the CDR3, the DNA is TGTGCCAGCAGCTTGGACAGGGGGTACCTCACAGATACGCAGTATTTT. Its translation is CASSLDRGYLTDTQYF.

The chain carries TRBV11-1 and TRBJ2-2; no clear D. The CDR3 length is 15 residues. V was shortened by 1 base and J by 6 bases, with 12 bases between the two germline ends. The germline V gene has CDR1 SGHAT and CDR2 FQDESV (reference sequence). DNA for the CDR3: TGTGCCAGCAGCTTAGAAGGGCCGGGCGCCGGGGAGCTGTTTTTT. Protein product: CASSLEGPGAGELFF.